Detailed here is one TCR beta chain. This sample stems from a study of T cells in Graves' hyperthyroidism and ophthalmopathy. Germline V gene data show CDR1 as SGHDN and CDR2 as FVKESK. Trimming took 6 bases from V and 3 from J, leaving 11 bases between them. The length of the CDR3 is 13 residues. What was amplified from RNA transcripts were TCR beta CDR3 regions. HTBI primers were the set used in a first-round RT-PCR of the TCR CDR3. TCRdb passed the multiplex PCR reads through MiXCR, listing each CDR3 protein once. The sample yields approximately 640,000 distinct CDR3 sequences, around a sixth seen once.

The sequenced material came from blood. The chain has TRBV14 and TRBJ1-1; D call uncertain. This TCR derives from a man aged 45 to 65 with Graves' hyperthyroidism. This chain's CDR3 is CASRGMGYTEAFF. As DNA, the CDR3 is TGTGCCAGCAGGGGTATGGGGTACACTGAAGCTTTCTTT.